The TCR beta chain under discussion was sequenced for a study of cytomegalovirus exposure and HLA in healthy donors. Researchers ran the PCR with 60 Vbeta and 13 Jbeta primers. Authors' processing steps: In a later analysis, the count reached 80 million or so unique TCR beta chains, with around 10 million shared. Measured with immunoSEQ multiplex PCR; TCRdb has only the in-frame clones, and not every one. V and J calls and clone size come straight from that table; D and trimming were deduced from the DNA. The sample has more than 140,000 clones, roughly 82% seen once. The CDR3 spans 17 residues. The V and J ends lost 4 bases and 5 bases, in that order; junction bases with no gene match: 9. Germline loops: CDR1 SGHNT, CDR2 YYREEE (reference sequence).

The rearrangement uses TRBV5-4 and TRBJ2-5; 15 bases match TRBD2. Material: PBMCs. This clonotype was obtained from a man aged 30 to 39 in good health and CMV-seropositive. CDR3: CASSGLAGGGLRETQYF. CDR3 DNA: TGTGCCAGCAGCGGACTAGCGGGAGGGGGCCTCCGGGAGACCCAGTACTTC.